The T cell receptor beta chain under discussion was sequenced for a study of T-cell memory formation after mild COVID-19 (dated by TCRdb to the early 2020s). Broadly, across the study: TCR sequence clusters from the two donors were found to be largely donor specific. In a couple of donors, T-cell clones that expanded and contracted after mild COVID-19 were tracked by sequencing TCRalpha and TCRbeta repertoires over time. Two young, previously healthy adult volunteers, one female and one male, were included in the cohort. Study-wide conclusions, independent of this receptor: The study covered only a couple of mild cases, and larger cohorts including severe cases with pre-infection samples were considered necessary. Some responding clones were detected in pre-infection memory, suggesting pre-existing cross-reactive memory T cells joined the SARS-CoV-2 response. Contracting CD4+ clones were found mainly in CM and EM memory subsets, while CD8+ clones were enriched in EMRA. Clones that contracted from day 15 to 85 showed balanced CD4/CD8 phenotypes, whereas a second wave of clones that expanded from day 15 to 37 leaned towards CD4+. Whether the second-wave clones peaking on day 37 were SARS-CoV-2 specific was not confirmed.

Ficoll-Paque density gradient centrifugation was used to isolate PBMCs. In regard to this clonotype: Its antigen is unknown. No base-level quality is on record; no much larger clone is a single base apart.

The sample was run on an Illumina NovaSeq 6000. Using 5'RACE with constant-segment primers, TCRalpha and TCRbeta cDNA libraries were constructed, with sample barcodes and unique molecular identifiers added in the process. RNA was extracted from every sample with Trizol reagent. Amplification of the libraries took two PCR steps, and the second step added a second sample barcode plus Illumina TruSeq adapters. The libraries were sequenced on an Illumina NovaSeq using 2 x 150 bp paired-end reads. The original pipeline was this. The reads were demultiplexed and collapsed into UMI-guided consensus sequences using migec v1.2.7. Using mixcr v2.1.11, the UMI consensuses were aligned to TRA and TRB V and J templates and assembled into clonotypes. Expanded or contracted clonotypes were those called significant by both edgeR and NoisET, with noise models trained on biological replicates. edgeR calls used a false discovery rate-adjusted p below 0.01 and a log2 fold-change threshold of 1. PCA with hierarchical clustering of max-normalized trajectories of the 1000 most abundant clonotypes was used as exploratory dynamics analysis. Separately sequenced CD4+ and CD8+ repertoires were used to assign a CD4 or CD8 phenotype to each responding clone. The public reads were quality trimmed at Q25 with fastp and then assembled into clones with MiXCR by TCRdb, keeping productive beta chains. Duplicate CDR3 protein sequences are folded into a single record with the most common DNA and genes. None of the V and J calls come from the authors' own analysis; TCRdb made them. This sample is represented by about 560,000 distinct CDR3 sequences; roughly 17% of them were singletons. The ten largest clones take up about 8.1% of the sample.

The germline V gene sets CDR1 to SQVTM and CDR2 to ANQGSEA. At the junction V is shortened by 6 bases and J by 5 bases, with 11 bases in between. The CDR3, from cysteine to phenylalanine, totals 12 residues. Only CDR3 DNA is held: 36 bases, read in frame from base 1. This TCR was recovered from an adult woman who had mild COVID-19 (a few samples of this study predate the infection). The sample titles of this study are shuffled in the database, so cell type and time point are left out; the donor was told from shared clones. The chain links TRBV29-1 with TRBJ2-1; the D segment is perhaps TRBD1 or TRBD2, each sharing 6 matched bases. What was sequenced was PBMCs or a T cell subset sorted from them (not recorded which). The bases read TGCAGCGTAGGAGGGGGAGACAATGAGCAGTTCTTC. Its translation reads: CSVGGGDNEQFF.